One and the same sample provided the 30 T cell receptor beta chains below, sequenced in a study of cytomegalovirus exposure and HLA in healthy donors (dated by TCRdb to the late 2010s). The protocol used for the library was the immunoSEQ multiplex PCR assay. The multiplex PCR relied on a mix of 60 forward primers for TCR Vbeta segments and 13 reverse primers for TCR Jbeta segments. Entries here come from immuneACCESS through TCRdb and include only in-frame sequences with V and J called. Some clones fail to appear in such tables; in the studies checked, an unresolved V gene covers under half of the shortfall, and the cause of the remainder is unknown. For this sample there are about 140,000 clones; roughly 77% appear just once. 1.5% to 2% of the sample goes to the ten largest clones. Source material: PBMCs. Source of these receptors: a woman aged 25 to 39 in good health and CMV-seronegative.

The chain recombines TRBV5-6 with TRBJ1-2; tentative D call: TRBD1 (5 bases). Germline V gives CDR1 SGHDT, CDR2 YYEEEE. This CDR3 has 13 residues. Between the trimmed V and J ends, which lost 0 bases and 7 bases, there was a span of 10 bases. The CDR3: CASSLGQKSGYTF. The CDR3 region has the DNA TGTGCCAGCAGCTTGGGACAGAAGAGTGGCTACACCTTC.

This clone was observed a handful of times. This sequence joins TRBV28 and TRBJ1-1, with 7 bases identical to TRBD1. The CDR3 has 15 residues. Trimming cost V 5 bases and J 4 bases; bases outside gene matches: 10. CDR1 is MDHEN, CDR2 SYDVKM, per germline. The CDR3 is CASSPPPGGVTEAFF. The CDR3 DNA sequence: TGTGCCAGCAGTCCCCCCCCAGGGGGAGTCACTGAAGCTTTCTTT.

The sample holds a few counts of this clone. The chain couples TRBV28 to TRBJ1-1; TRBD1 agrees at 10 bases. After removal of 2 bases from V and 0 bases from J, the junction contained 12 bases not matched to a gene. The CDR3 has 19 amino acids. Germline CDR1 and CDR2: MDHEN and SYDVKM. The CDR3 sequence: CASSLVTGGRSRMNTEAFF. The CDR3 region has the DNA TGTGCCAGCAGTTTAGTGACAGGGGGCCGAAGTCGGATGAACACTGAAGCTTTCTTT.

As regards this clone: The same CDR3 also results from other DNA sequences found in this sample. This rearrangement joins TRBV7-3 to TRBJ2-2, with D unclear. The germline V and J ends were trimmed by 6 bases and 2 bases, with 4 bases remaining between them. There are 12 residues in the CDR3. Germline V gives CDR1 SGHTA, CDR2 FQGTGA. For the CDR3, the DNA is TGTGCCAGCAGTTCTAACACCGGGGAGCTGTTTTTT. Residues: CASSSNTGELFF.

This clone was found a few times. The chain recombines TRBV5-1 with TRBJ1-2, with D possibly being TRBD1 (5 bases). Germline V CDR1 and CDR2: SGHRS, YFSETQ. The ends were cut back, 0 bases at V and 0 bases at J, with 9 bases in the middle. This CDR3 spans 15 amino acids. The CDR3 here is CASSLESGTNYGYTF. CDR3 sequence (DNA): TGCGCCAGCAGCTTGGAGTCAGGGACTAACTATGGCTACACCTTC. The variable domain in full, with the rest retrieved from reference TRBV5-1 and TRBJ1-2, is KAGVTQTPRYLIKTRGQQVTLSCSPISGHRSVSWYQQTPGQGLQFLFEYFSETQRNKGNFPGRFSGRQFSNSRSEMNVSTLELGDSALYLCASSLESGTNYGYTFGSGTRLTVV.

The chain uses TRBV28 and TRBJ1-4, with 7 bases matching TRBD1. V gave up 1 base and J gave up 7 bases; unmatched junction bases: 6. Germline V lookup: CDR1 MDHEN, CDR2 SYDVKM. This CDR3 has 15 residues. This CDR3 is CASSLSETGPEKLFF. The CDR3, as DNA: TGTGCCAGCAGTTTATCTGAGACAGGGCCTGAAAAACTGTTTTTT.

This chain joins TRBV7-6 and TRBJ2-5, with TRBD1 identical over 8 bases. Germline V lookup: CDR1 SGHVS, CDR2 FNYEAQ. This CDR3 has 14 residues. The V gene end was trimmed by 2 bases and the J gene end by 6 bases; junction bases not matched to a gene: 5. CDR3 coding DNA: TGTGCCAGCAGCTTACAGGGGGCGCAGCAGACCCAGTACTTC. Its protein is CASSLQGAQQTQYF. The full variable domain, rest sourced from reference TRBV7-6 and TRBJ2-5, is GAGVSQSPRYKVTKRGQDVALRCDPISGHVSLYWYRQALGQGPEFLTYFNYEAQQDKSGLPNDRFSAERPEGSISTLTIQRTEQRDSAMYRCASSLQGAQQTQYFGPGTRLLVL.

The chain carries TRBV28 and TRBJ2-7; TRBD2 agrees at 12 bases. Germline lookup yields CDR1 MDHEN and CDR2 SYDVKM. Losses at the gene ends were 7 bases for V and 4 bases for J; bases not matched to a gene: 5. This CDR3 contains 14 residues. The CDR3 DNA follows: TGTGCCAGCACCCTCGGGACTAGCGGGTACGAGCAGTACTTC. It encodes CASTLGTSGYEQYF. Full variable domain (remainder filled in from reference TRBV28 and TRBJ2-7): DVKVTQSSRYLVKRTGEKVFLECVQDMDHENMFWYRQDPGLGLRLIYFSYDVKMKEKGDIPEGYSVSREKKERFSLILESASTNQTSMYLCASTLGTSGYEQYFGPGTRLTVT.

A few counts support this clone. This chain uses TRBV27 with TRBJ2-7, with TRBD2 matching over 15 bases. Trimming at V came to 5 bases and at J to 5 bases, leaving 7 bases not matched to a gene. Germline values: CDR1 MNHEY, CDR2 SMNVEV (reference sequence). The CDR3 is made up of 16 amino acids. CDR3 region: CASSPRTSGRGNEQYF. The DNA of the CDR3 is TGTGCCAGCAGTCCCCGGACTAGCGGGAGGGGGAACGAGCAGTACTTC.

The rearrangement joins TRBV19 to TRBJ2-2; D remains ambiguous. The ends were cut back, 5 bases at V and 6 bases at J, with 13 bases in the middle. CDR1 LNHDA and CDR2 SQIVND come from the germline V gene (reference sequence). There are 14 residues in the CDR3. This CDR3 is CASSPSGGAGELFF. Written as DNA, the CDR3 is TGTGCCAGTAGTCCCTCTGGCGGCGCCGGGGAGCTGTTTTTT.

V and J are TRBV7-4 and TRBJ2-1; maybe TRBD2 (5 bases). V lost 3 bases, J lost 3 bases, and 12 bases lay in between. From germline, CDR1 is SGHVT and CDR2 SQSDAQ. The CDR3 extends over 15 amino acids. The DNA for the CDR3 is TGTGCCAGCAGCTTCGCGGGTAGCGACTACAATGAGCAGTTCTTC. Translating it yields CASSFAGSDYNEQFF.

In the case of this clone: This sample includes further DNA sequences coding for the same CDR3. The rearrangement joins TRBV30 to TRBJ1-3, with TRBD1 as a possible D gene (6 bases). CDR1 is GTSNPN and CDR2 is SVGIG in the germline V gene (reference sequence). Trimming left V 2 bases short and J 3 bases short, with 11 bases between. There are 14 residues in the CDR3. Written as DNA, the CDR3 is TGTGCCTGGAGTACGTCAGGGGATGGAAACACCATATATTTT. Its protein product is CAWSTSGDGNTIYF.

The V gene is TRBV19, the J gene TRBJ2-7; 7 bases fit TRBD1. The J segment lost 4 bases and the V segment lost 10 bases, leaving 4 bases of the junction unmatched. Germline-derived CDR1 and CDR2 are LNHDA and SQIVND (reference sequence). The CDR3 sequence is 11 residues long. CDR3 in DNA: TGTGCCATCACCAGGGGGTACGAGCAGTACGTC. Protein sequence: CAITRGYEQYV.

The chain uses TRBV9 and TRBJ1-5; D possibly corresponds to TRBD1 (5 bases). The germline gives CDR1 SGDLS, CDR2 YYNGEE. This CDR3 has 15 residues. The V gene lost 0 bases and the J gene lost 4 bases, with 11 bases spanning the gap. As DNA, the CDR3 is TGTGCCAGCAGCGTAGATGGTTCAGGGAATCAGCCCCAGCATTTT. Translating gives CASSVDGSGNQPQHF.

The chain is built from TRBV28 and TRBJ1-2; 8 bases are shared with TRBD1. CDR3 length: 16 residues. The V gene end was trimmed by 2 bases and the J gene end by 10 bases; junction bases not matched to a gene: 15. CDR1 is MDHEN, CDR2 SYDVKM, per germline. CDR3 bases: TGTGCCAGCAGTTTACCCGGACAGGGAGCCGGATTTGACTACACCTTC. This translates into CASSLPGQGAGFDYTF.

This chain joins TRBV5-6 and TRBJ2-3; D is undetermined. The CDR3 spans 14 residues. Germline V gene data show CDR1 as SGHDT and CDR2 as YYEEEE. Between the trimmed V and J ends, which lost 4 bases and 1 base, there was a span of 10 bases. The CDR3 is CASSVRAGTDTQYF. As DNA, the CDR3 is TGTGCCAGCAGCGTACGTGCAGGCACAGATACGCAGTATTTT.

This chain links TRBV5-4 with TRBJ2-5; D perhaps matches TRBD1 (6 bases). CDR1 is SGHNT, CDR2 YYREEE, per germline (reference sequence). The CDR3 extends over 13 amino acids. V lost 6 bases, J lost 2 bases, and 11 bases lay in between. The CDR3 bases are TGTGCCAGCACCTGGGGGACACAAGAGACCCAGTACTTC. Amino acid sequence: CASTWGTQETQYF.

This chain connects TRBV11-3 to TRBJ2-7; 7 bases map to TRBD2. CDR3 length: 10 amino acids. CDR1 is SGHNT and CDR2 is YENEEA in the germline V gene. The trim removed 8 bases at V and 6 bases at J, leaving 1 base unmatched. The CDR3 loop reads CASGGGEQYV. Written as DNA, the CDR3 is TGTGCCAGCGGGGGGGGCGAGCAGTACGTC.

CDR3 in amino acids: CATSWGVGGFTEAFF. For the CDR3, the DNA is TGTGCCACCAGCTGGGGCGTAGGGGGATTCACTGAAGCTTTCTTT. This chain connects TRBV15 to TRBJ1-1, with D perhaps TRBD1 (6 bases). Trimming removed 5 bases from V and 4 bases from J, with 17 bases in between. Germline V lookup: CDR1 LNHNV, CDR2 YYDKDF (reference sequence). This CDR3 has 15 amino acids.

The V gene is TRBV5-6, the J gene TRBJ2-2; 11 nucleotides line up with TRBD2. The ends lost 9 bases at V and 3 bases at J; junction bases unmatched: 4. This CDR3 contains 14 residues. Germline CDR1 SGHDT, CDR2 YYEEEE. The CDR3 nucleotides read TGTGCCACCGCTAGCGGGGGGCACACCGGGGAGCTGTTTTTT. This gives the protein CATASGGHTGELFF.

The chain employs TRBV5-6 and TRBJ1-2, with TRBD1 as a possible D gene (5 bases). Trimming took off 1 base at V and 5 bases at J, with 9 bases between the two ends. CDR3 length: 13 residues. The germline V gene encodes CDR1 SGHDT and CDR2 YYEEEE. CDR3: CASSLPKGYGYTF. DNA for the CDR3: TGTGCCAGCAGCTTGCCCAAGGGGTATGGCTACACCTTC. The full variable domain, completed using reference TRBV5-6 and TRBJ1-2, is DAGVTQSPTHLIKTRGQQVTLRCSPKSGHDTVSWYQQALGQGPQFIFQYYEEEERQRGNFPDRFSGHQFPNYSSELNVNALLLGDSALYLCASSLPKGYGYTFGSGTRLTVV.

The chain carries TRBV2 and TRBJ1-1; D remains ambiguous. The CDR3 totals 12 residues. The germline V gene has CDR1 SNHLY and CDR2 FYNNEI. Trimming cost V 2 bases and J 11 bases, with 12 bases left between them. The CDR3 sequence is CASSELVEGAFF. The CDR3 nucleotides are TGTGCCAGCAGTGAATTAGTGGAGGGCGCTTTCTTT.

The chain is built from TRBV9 and TRBJ2-6; 7 positions agree with TRBD1. The trim removed 3 bases at V and 0 bases at J, leaving 9 bases unmatched. CDR1 is SGDLS and CDR2 is YYNGEE in the germline V gene. There are 18 residues in the CDR3. CDR3 bases: TGTGCCAGCAGCGGGCCCACGGGACAGAGCTCTGGGGCCAACGTCCTGACTTTC. This encodes CASSGPTGQSSGANVLTF.

The chain recombines TRBV10-3 with TRBJ1-2, with TRBD1 identical over 7 bases. Germline V gene sequence: CDR1 ENHRY, CDR2 SYGVKD. J lost 8 bases, V lost 5 bases, and 11 bases had no gene match. The CDR3 runs 14 residues. The CDR3 bases are TGTGCCATCAGTCCAACGTCGACAGGGCAGGGCTACACCTTC. It encodes CAISPTSTGQGYTF.

The sample holds a few counts of this clone. The CDR3: CATQEGIGQFF. The CDR3 nucleotides are TGTGCCACCCAGGAGGGAATCGGGCAGTTCTTC. The J gene is TRBJ2-1, the V gene TRBV10-3, with D possibly being TRBD2 (6 bases). Trimming shortened V by 10 bases and J by 12 bases, and 16 bases separated the two germline ends. Germline values: CDR1 ENHRY, CDR2 SYGVKD. The CDR3 is 11 residues long.

This chain connects TRBV6-1 to TRBJ1-1; the match to TRBD1 covers 10 bases. The V gene end was trimmed by 1 base and the J gene end by 0 bases; junction bases not matched to a gene: 8. The CDR3 spans 18 residues. CDR1 and CDR2 (germline): MNHNS, SASEGT. The CDR3 reads CASSEGTGGGMVNTEAFF. CDR3 nucleotides: TGTGCCAGCAGTGAAGGGACAGGGGGGGGGATGGTGAACACTGAAGCTTTCTTT.

Concerning this clone itself: A junction end diverges from the germline sequence, so it may reflect a read error. Distinct nucleotide sequences in the sample also encode this CDR3. V is TRBV27 and J is TRBJ1-1; D is perhaps TRBD1 (6 bases). Germline V lookup: CDR1 MNHEY, CDR2 SMNVEV (reference sequence). The CDR3 loop spans 14 amino acids. The CDR3 loop reads CASRIRGYFTEAFF. The CDR3 DNA reads as TGTGCCAGCAGAATAAGGGGGTACTTCACTGAGGCTTTCTTT.

As concerns this clone: Other DNA variants within this sample encode the same CDR3. The rearrangement links TRBV29-1 to TRBJ2-1; 8 bases fit TRBD2. From germline, CDR1 is SQVTM and CDR2 ANQGSEA. J was trimmed by 6 bases and V by 1 base; bases with no gene match: 14. The CDR3 length is 17 residues. DNA for the CDR3: TGCAGCGTTGAAGCAGCAGGTCGACTAGCGTCGGGCAATGAGCAGTTCTTC. Amino acids: CSVEAAGRLASGNEQFF.

The chain has TRBV28 and TRBJ1-4; TRBD1 agrees at 8 bases. The CDR3 has 14 residues. Germline loops: CDR1 MDHEN, CDR2 SYDVKM. V trimming: 6 bases; J trimming: 8 bases; junction bases outside the gene matches: 8. The CDR3 protein is CASRTGVAKEKLFF. CDR3 DNA sequence: TGTGCCAGCAGGACAGGGGTGGCAAAAGAAAAACTGTTTTTT.

The chain joins TRBV28 to TRBJ1-1; weak D call: TRBD1 (6 bases). V lost 9 bases, J lost 1 base, and 21 bases lay in between. The CDR3 loop spans 16 amino acids. Germline V gene sequence: CDR1 MDHEN, CDR2 SYDVKM. CDR3 DNA: TGTGCCAGTCCTGGGGGCAGGGGAATGGGGAACACTGAAGCTTTCTTT. This gives the protein CASPGGRGMGNTEAFF. The variable domain in full, with the rest retrieved from reference TRBV28 and TRBJ1-1, is DVKVTQSSRYLVKRTGEKVFLECVQDMDHENMFWYRQDPGLGLRLIYFSYDVKMKEKGDIPEGYSVSREKKERFSLILESASTNQTSMYLCASPGGRGMGNTEAFFGQGTRLTVV.